This T cell receptor beta chain was identified during a study of blood T cell repertoires in COVID-19. As handled by the study authors: The authors estimated nucleated cell counts from reference gene primer amplification. The repertoire was sequenced with immunoSEQ multiplex PCR; TCRdb's copy has only in-frame clones and lacks some. For V, J and clone size, that table is used; D and trimming come from the DNA. The repertoire holds some 250,000 clones, about 86% seen once, with 2.5% to 3% in the top ten. The germline CDR1 and CDR2 sequences are LGHNA and YSLEER. Losses at the gene ends were 1 base for V and 2 bases for J; bases not matched to a gene: 7. The CDR3 is 16 amino acids.

Sequenced sample: peripheral blood. The clonotype was recovered from a woman aged 55 to 70 with active or convalescent COVID-19. The genes are TRBV4-3 and TRBJ1-1, with 7 positions matching TRBD1. Here the CDR3 DNA reads TGCGCCAGCAGCCAAGGGGCGGCAGGGGGTAACACTGAAGCTTTCTTT. Amino acids: CASSQGAAGGNTEAFF.